This is a list of T cell receptor beta chains from one sample in a study of blood T cell repertoires in COVID-19. Measured with immunoSEQ multiplex PCR; TCRdb has only the in-frame clones, and not every one. The profile shows hundreds of thousands of clones, 80% to 90% of them singletons. The sample comprised PBMCs or T cells enriched from blood (not recorded which). Receptor source: a woman aged 40 to 50 with acute COVID-19. The CDR3 runs from the conserved cysteine through the conserved F or W. The order of the fields is V gene, J gene, D gene, clone size, CDR3 length, CDR3 protein, CDR3 DNA. A D gene is named only where the DNA matches it firmly. Rows may omit the clone size; those that give it use once, few, many or a size class.

v_call: TRBV4-1
j_call: TRBJ1-3
d_call: TRBD1
clone_size: once
cdr3_length: 13
cdr3_aa: CARGQGDGNTIYF
cdr3_nt: TGCGCCAGGGGACAGGGGGATGGAAACACCATATATTTT

v_call: TRBV3-1/TRBV3-2
j_call: TRBJ2-3
d_call: -
clone_size: -
cdr3_length: 19
cdr3_aa: CASSQDVLSTASNTDTQYF
cdr3_nt: TGTGCCAGCAGCCAAGATGTCTTAAGTACAGCCTCAAACACAGATACGCAGTATTTT

v_call: TRBV6-2/TRBV6-3
j_call: TRBJ2-1
d_call: -
clone_size: -
cdr3_length: 12
cdr3_aa: CASSYRRAKQFF
cdr3_nt: TGTGCCAGCAGTTACAGGCGGGCCAAGCAGTTCTTC

v_call: TRBV11-2
j_call: TRBJ2-3
d_call: -
clone_size: once
cdr3_length: 16
cdr3_aa: CASSLGQLTSTDTQYF
cdr3_nt: TGTGCCAGCAGCCTAGGACAGCTAACTAGCACAGATACGCAGTATTTT

v_call: TRBV4-2
j_call: TRBJ2-1
d_call: -
clone_size: -
cdr3_length: 17
cdr3_aa: CASSHLGGAGRNNEQFF
cdr3_nt: TGTGCCAGCAGCCATCTAGGGGGAGCGGGAAGGAACAATGAGCAGTTCTTC

v_call: TRBV14
j_call: TRBJ2-2
d_call: TRBD2
clone_size: -
cdr3_length: 21
cdr3_aa: CASSRRLTGTSGRDVSGELFF
cdr3_nt: TGTGCCAGCAGCCGACGACTTACCGGGACTAGCGGGAGGGACGTGAGCGGGGAGCTGTTTTTT

v_call: TRBV14
j_call: TRBJ2-1
d_call: TRBD1
clone_size: -
cdr3_length: 16
cdr3_aa: CASSRLTGTDYNEQFF
cdr3_nt: TGTGCCAGCAGCCGATTAACCGGGACAGACTACAATGAGCAGTTCTTC

v_call: TRBV3-1/TRBV3-2
j_call: TRBJ2-7
d_call: -
clone_size: -
cdr3_length: 14
cdr3_aa: CASSQGGGTYEQYF
cdr3_nt: TGTGCCAGCAGCCAAGGAGGGGGAACCTACGAGCAGTACTTC

v_call: TRBV14
j_call: TRBJ1-3
d_call: -
clone_size: -
cdr3_length: 15
cdr3_aa: CASSQDGRPGNTIYF
cdr3_nt: TGTGCCAGCAGCCAAGATGGGAGGCCTGGAAACACCATATATTTT

v_call: TRBV28
j_call: TRBJ1-6
d_call: TRBD1
clone_size: -
cdr3_length: 15
cdr3_aa: CASSPRTGADSPLHF
cdr3_nt: TGTGCCAGCAGTCCCAGAACAGGGGCGGATTCACCCCTCCACTTT

v_call: TRBV18
j_call: TRBJ1-1
d_call: -
clone_size: -
cdr3_length: 17
cdr3_aa: CASSPPGGVDRNTEAFF
cdr3_nt: TGTGCCAGCTCACCACCGGGAGGAGTTGATCGGAACACTGAAGCTTTCTTT

v_call: TRBV5-1
j_call: TRBJ1-1
d_call: -
clone_size: -
cdr3_length: 14
cdr3_aa: CASRGEGRITEAFF
cdr3_nt: TGCGCCAGCAGGGGGGAGGGGAGAATCACTGAAGCTTTCTTT

v_call: TRBV6-5
j_call: TRBJ1-1
d_call: -
clone_size: -
cdr3_length: 13
cdr3_aa: CASRQLRAGVAFF
cdr3_nt: TGTGCCAGCAGACAGCTTCGTGCGGGGGTAGCTTTCTTT

v_call: TRBV13
j_call: TRBJ1-2
d_call: -
clone_size: once
cdr3_length: 13
cdr3_aa: CASTAGRDYGYTF
cdr3_nt: TGTGCCAGCACAGCGGGCAGGGACTATGGCTACACCTTC